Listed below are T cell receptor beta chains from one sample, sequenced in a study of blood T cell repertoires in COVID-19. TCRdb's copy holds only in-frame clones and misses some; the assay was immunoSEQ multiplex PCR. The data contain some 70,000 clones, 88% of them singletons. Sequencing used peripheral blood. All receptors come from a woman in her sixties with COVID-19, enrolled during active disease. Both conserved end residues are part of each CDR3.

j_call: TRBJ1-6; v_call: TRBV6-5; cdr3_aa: CASYSSGNNSPLHF
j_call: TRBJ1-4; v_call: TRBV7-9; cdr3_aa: CATTGGGDEKLFF
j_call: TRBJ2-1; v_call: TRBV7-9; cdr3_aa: CASSLGGYYNEQFF
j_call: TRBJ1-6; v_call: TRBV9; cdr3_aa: CASSVQGASYNSPLHF
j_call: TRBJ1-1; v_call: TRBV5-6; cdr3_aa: CASSPDRDTEAFF
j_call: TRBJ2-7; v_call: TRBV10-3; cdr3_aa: CAIQQGREQYF
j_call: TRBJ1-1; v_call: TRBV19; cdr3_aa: CASSIGQGTTEAFF
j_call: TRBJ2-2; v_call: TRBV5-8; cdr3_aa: CASSLDGGAIGELFF
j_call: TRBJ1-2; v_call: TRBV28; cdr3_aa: CASKTGENYGYTF
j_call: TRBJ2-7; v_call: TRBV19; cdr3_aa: CASSILRGPYEQYF
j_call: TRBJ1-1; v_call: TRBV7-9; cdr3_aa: CASSPLGGEAFF
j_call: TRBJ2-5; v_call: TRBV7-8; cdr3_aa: CASSLVTSGSQGQTQYF
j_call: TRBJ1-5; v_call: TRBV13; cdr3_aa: CASSLGSRTNQPQHF
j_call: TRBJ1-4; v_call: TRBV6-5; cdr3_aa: CASSYSNPSEKLFF
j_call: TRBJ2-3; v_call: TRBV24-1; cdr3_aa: CATTGTFSGTDTQYF
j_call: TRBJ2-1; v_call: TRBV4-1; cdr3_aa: CASRPLAGSYNEQFF
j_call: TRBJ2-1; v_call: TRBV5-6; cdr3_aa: CASSPGAWTGKVNEQFF
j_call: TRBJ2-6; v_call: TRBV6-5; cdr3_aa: CASSYPSRAGANVLTF
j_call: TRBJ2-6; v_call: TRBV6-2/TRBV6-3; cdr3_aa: CASSYAVRALSGANVLTF
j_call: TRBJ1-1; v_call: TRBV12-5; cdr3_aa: CASGLEQGTEAFF